A single sample is the source of the 2 T cell receptor beta chains below, sequenced in a study of T cell responses to AZD1222 COVID-19 vaccine. Repertoires were generated with immunoSEQ multiplex PCR, while TCRdb's copy carries only in-frame clones and drops some. The sample includes around 130,000 clones, 75% to 95% of them seen just once. The starting material was peripheral blood, obtained 28 days after the second dose of the MenACWY control vaccine. These receptors were taken from an adult who received the MenACWY meningococcal vaccine as a control.

This sequence joins TRBV7-3 and TRBJ2-7, with 9 positions matching TRBD2. Per germline, CDR1 SGHTA and CDR2 FQGTGA. J was trimmed by 1 base and V by 4 bases; bases with no gene match: 5. This CDR3 has 15 residues. CDR3 loop: CASSSSGVRSYEQYF. DNA of the CDR3: TGTGCCAGCAGCTCTAGCGGGGTTCGGTCCTACGAGCAGTACTTC.

The chain is built from TRBV29-1 and TRBJ1-3, with D maybe TRBD1 (5 bases). Between the trimmed V and J ends, which lost 8 bases and 2 bases, there was a span of 13 bases. This CDR3 is built from 13 residues. Germline lookup yields CDR1 SQVTM and CDR2 ANQGSEA. CDR3 bases: TGCAGCACCTGGCAGGGTACTGGAAACACCATATATTTT. This gives the protein CSTWQGTGNTIYF.